This T cell receptor beta chain was retrieved from a study of T cell repertoires in cytomegalovirus infection. The overall study: Matching HLA type and CMV infection were both indicated by public TCR beta signatures.

Germline assignment: CDR1 MNHEY and CDR2 SMNVEV (reference sequence). Trimming pared 8 bases from V and 3 bases from J, leaving 17 bases between. This CDR3 is built from 15 residues. Overall study findings and caveats: The ex vivo response showed dominance by HLA-C-restricted CMV-specific TCR beta clonotypes.

TCRdb analysed the reads with MiXCR anew, one entry per CDR3 protein. The sample lists about 770,000 distinct CDR3 sequences, roughly 29% seen once, with over 10% in the top ten. This clonotype was observed a few times. The target antigen is unknown. This chain links TRBV27 with TRBJ2-1; D may be TRBD2 (5 bases). The TCR originated in a human donor in good health (CMV status not recorded). Some clones in this sample may be carry-over from other donors' samples. Sequences were derived from cultured CD8+ T cells from PBMCs, sampled from culture after CMV antigen stimulation. CDR3: CASGLRAGGYNEQFF. In nucleotides, the CDR3 is TGTGCCAGCGGGTTGCGGGCAGGAGGCTACAATGAGCAGTTCTTC.